The next 18 T cell receptor beta chains were all read from a single sample in a study of T cell responses to AZD1222 COVID-19 vaccine. Some clones are missing from TCRdb's copy, which holds only in-frame ones; the method was immunoSEQ multiplex PCR. The top ten hold approximately 26% of the sample, which has tens of thousands of clones, roughly four fifths seen once. The sequencing here drew on peripheral blood, taken 28 days after the second AZD1222 dose. The source is an adult who received the AZD1222 COVID-19 vaccine.

V is TRBV7-6 and J is TRBJ2-1; 11 bases map to TRBD2. CDR1 SGHVS and CDR2 FNYEAQ come from the germline V gene. Trimming removed 5 bases from V and 9 bases from J; junction bases left unmatched: 9. This CDR3 is 15 amino acids long. The CDR3 is CASSDPLAGGREQFF. The CDR3 region has the DNA TGTGCCAGCAGCGACCCCCTAGCGGGAGGTCGTGAGCAGTTCTTC. The variable domain in full, completed from reference TRBV7-6 and TRBJ2-1, reads GAGVSQSPRYKVTKRGQDVALRCDPISGHVSLYWYRQALGQGPEFLTYFNYEAQQDKSGLPNDRFSAERPEGSISTLTIQRTEQRDSAMYRCASSDPLAGGREQFFGPGTRLTVL.

This rearrangement joins TRBV7-9 to TRBJ2-1, with D perhaps assigned TRBD1 or TRBD2 (5 bases each). This CDR3 has 12 residues. Trimming pared 8 bases from V and 6 bases from J, leaving 11 bases between. In germline, CDR1 is SEHNR, CDR2 FQNEAQ (reference sequence). As DNA, the CDR3 is TGTGCCAGCGGGGCCGGACTCAATGAGCAGTTCTTC. Its protein product is CASGAGLNEQFF. The variable domain in full, with the rest retrieved from reference TRBV7-9 and TRBJ2-1, is DTGVSQNPRHKITKRGQNVTFRCDPISEHNRLYWYRQTLGQGPEFLTYFQNEAQLEKSRLLSDRFSAERPKGSFSTLEIQRTEQGDSAMYLCASGAGLNEQFFGPGTRLTVL.

The V gene is TRBV29-1, the J gene TRBJ1-2; D remains ambiguous. Germline values: CDR1 SQVTM, CDR2 ANQGSEA. The CDR3 contains 12 residues. V was trimmed by 2 bases and J by 2 bases, leaving 6 bases between them. This CDR3 is CSVEHVNYGYTF. The CDR3 coding sequence is TGCAGCGTTGAACACGTAAACTATGGCTACACCTTC.

This sequence joins TRBV27 and TRBJ2-5; 7 bases fit TRBD1. The CDR3 runs to 14 residues. Germline assignment: CDR1 MNHEY and CDR2 SMNVEV (reference sequence). After removal of 4 bases from V and 1 base from J, the junction contained 3 bases not matched to a gene. The CDR3 bases are TGTGCCAGCAGTTACAGGGGTTTCCAAGAGACCCAGTACTTC. Translating it yields CASSYRGFQETQYF.

V is TRBV15 and J is TRBJ2-5; D may match TRBD1 or TRBD2 (5 bases each). Trimming stripped 0 bases from V and 0 bases from J, with 8 bases between. This CDR3 is 15 amino acids long. Germline CDR1 and CDR2: LNHNV and YYDKDF (reference sequence). The CDR3 spells CATSRDRGYQETQYF. CDR3 bases: TGTGCCACCAGCAGAGACCGGGGCTACCAAGAGACCCAGTACTTC.

There are a few counts of this clone. The chain carries TRBV25-1 and TRBJ2-1; tentative D call: TRBD2 (6 bases). Germline V gives CDR1 MGHDK, CDR2 SYGVNS. The CDR3 extends over 17 amino acids. V was cut by 6 bases and J by 0 bases, with 18 bases left in between. The CDR3 sequence: CASSSLGRDRSYNEQFF. Written as DNA, the CDR3 is TGTGCCAGCAGCTCTTTGGGGCGGGATCGCTCCTACAATGAGCAGTTCTTC.

The J gene is TRBJ1-5, the V gene TRBV5-6; weak D call: TRBD1 (5 bases). The V end lost 4 bases, the J end lost 7 bases, and 21 bases lay between the germline ends. The CDR3 runs 16 residues. The V gene's germline CDR1 is SGHDT and CDR2 YYEEEE. The CDR3 DNA is TGTGCCAGCAGCGTCCGGGACCGGCTTTCAGCACAGCCCCAGCATTTT. Translated: CASSVRDRLSAQPQHF.

There are a few counts of this clone. The chain links TRBV7-8 to TRBJ2-3; 7 bases are shared with TRBD1. The CDR3 has 14 residues. V lost 4 bases and J lost 4; bases outside the gene matches: 5. Per the germline V gene, CDR1 is SGHVS and CDR2 is FQNEAQ. This chain's CDR3 is CASSSNTGADTQYF. The CDR3 DNA reads as TGTGCCAGCAGCTCCAATACAGGGGCAGATACGCAGTATTTT.

The CDR3 region is CASSQSSSGANVLTF. The CDR3 DNA is TGTGCCAGTAGCCAGTCCTCCTCTGGGGCCAACGTCCTGACTTTC. The V gene is TRBV19, the J gene TRBJ2-6; no definite D call. The CDR3 runs 15 residues. Trimming pared 6 bases from V and 0 bases from J, leaving 9 bases between. Germline CDR1 and CDR2: LNHDA and SQIVND (reference sequence).

CDR3 coding DNA: TGTGCCAGCAGACCCTCGGGAGGGTCCCCCCAGCATTTT. Amino acids: CASRPSGGSPQHF. The rearrangement joins TRBV28 to TRBJ1-5; D unclear. CDR3 length: 13 amino acids. CDR1 and CDR2 (germline): MDHEN, SYDVKM. V lost 6 bases and J 10 bases, leaving 16 bases between the germline ends. Looking up the rest from reference TRBV28 and TRBJ1-5 gives the full variable domain: DVKVTQSSRYLVKRTGEKVFLECVQDMDHENMFWYRQDPGLGLRLIYFSYDVKMKEKGDIPEGYSVSREKKERFSLILESASTNQTSMYLCASRPSGGSPQHFGDGTRLSIL.

This clone appeared a single time. This sequence joins TRBV27 and TRBJ2-5; a weak D match, TRBD1 (5 bases). V was shortened by 4 bases and J by 5 bases, with 14 bases between the two germline ends. This CDR3 has 14 amino acids. Germline CDR1 MNHEY, CDR2 SMNVEV (reference sequence). The CDR3 here is CASSYYQGIETQYF. DNA of the CDR3: TGTGCCAGCAGTTATTATCAGGGTATTGAGACCCAGTACTTC.

This clone showed up just once. V gene TRBV24-1 combines with J gene TRBJ2-1; a possible D gene is TRBD1 (7 bases). The germline V gene encodes CDR1 KGHDR and CDR2 SFDVKD. V dropped 0 bases and J dropped 2 bases, with 10 bases sitting between them. The CDR3 runs to 16 residues. The CDR3 spells CATSDLGGGAYNEQFF. In nucleotides, the CDR3 is TGTGCCACCAGTGATTTGGGAGGGGGCGCCTACAATGAGCAGTTCTTC.

The rearrangement uses TRBV19 and TRBJ2-7, with D maybe TRBD2 (6 bases). Germline CDR1 LNHDA, CDR2 SQIVND (reference sequence). The CDR3 is 14 residues long. V was shortened by 4 bases and J by 4 bases, with 14 bases between the two germline ends. The CDR3 DNA reads as TGTGCCAGTAGTAGGGCGGGGAACATTTACGAGCAGTACTTC. This translates into CASSRAGNIYEQYF.

The chain employs TRBV18 and TRBJ2-7, with 11 bases matching TRBD1. The V gene's germline CDR1 is KGHSH and CDR2 LQKENI. The CDR3 has 18 residues. V trimming: 1 base; J trimming: 6 bases; junction bases outside the gene matches: 14. CDR3 sequence reads: CASSPRVRRGTGGREQYF. CDR3 sequence (DNA): TGTGCCAGCTCACCACGAGTACGTCGGGGGACAGGGGGACGCGAGCAGTACTTC.

V gene TRBV19 combines with J gene TRBJ1-2; TRBD1 matches at 9 bases. Germline V gene lookup returns CDR1 LNHDA and CDR2 SQIVND (reference sequence). This CDR3 comprises 18 residues. After removal of 5 bases from V and 4 bases from J, the junction contained 17 bases not matched to a gene. Written as DNA, the CDR3 is TGTGCCAGTAGTCCCCAACCGTTGACAGGGGGAATGGGCTATGGCTACACCTTC. Protein sequence: CASSPQPLTGGMGYGYTF.

J is TRBJ2-3 and V is TRBV27; TRBD1 matches at 8 bases. CDR1 is MNHEY, CDR2 SMNVEV, per germline (reference sequence). The CDR3 length is 18 residues. Trimming took 6 bases from V and 2 from J; bases not matched to a gene: 16. The CDR3 DNA follows: TGTGCCAGCAGCCGACCTCGACAGGGGTCGCCCACCACAGATACGCAGTATTTT. It codes for CASSRPRQGSPTTDTQYF.

The gene calls are TRBV25-1 and TRBJ2-3; D remains ambiguous. Germline CDR1 is MGHDK and CDR2 is SYGVNS. Trimming cost V 3 bases and J 8 bases, with 9 bases left between them. The CDR3 is 12 residues long. CDR3 amino acids: CASSDIGFTQYF. DNA for the CDR3: TGTGCCAGCAGTGATATAGGGTTTACGCAGTATTTT. The whole variable domain, filled in from reference TRBV25-1 and TRBJ2-3, reads EADIYQTPRYLVIGTGKKITLECSQTMGHDKMYWYQQDPGMELHLIHYSYGVNSTEKGDLSSESTVSRIRTEHFPLTLESARPSHTSQYLCASSDIGFTQYFGPGTRLTVL.

The chain joins TRBV4-2 to TRBJ1-4, with TRBD1 identical over 7 bases. The germline V gene encodes CDR1 LGHNA and CDR2 YNFKEQ. The ends lost 4 bases at V and 1 base at J; junction bases unmatched: 3. The CDR3 length is 15 residues. CDR3 nucleotide sequence: TGTGCCAGCAGCCCCCACAGGGGAACTAATGAAAAACTGTTTTTT. Translated, it gives CASSPHRGTNEKLFF.